The T cell receptor beta chain under discussion was sequenced for a study of CD8+ T cells in alopecia areata. Study as a whole: Among treated patients, oral tofacitinib was administered at 5 to 10 mg twice daily.

Between the trimmed V and J ends, which lost 2 bases and 3 bases, there was a span of 13 bases. Germline V lookup: CDR1 KGHSH, CDR2 LQKENI. This CDR3 contains 15 residues. The treatment was: oral pan-JAK inhibitor, 5-10 mg twice daily. Of note for this clone: The antigen is undetermined.

Following extraction, RNA underwent reverse transcription to cDNA, which served as the sequencing template. The method was immunoSEQ multiplex PCR; TCRdb's version includes in-frame clones alone and lacks a portion of them. This table holds approximately 280,000 clones, 58% found once. Study-wide points: Significant decreases in scalp clonality and expanded CD8+ clones followed tofacitinib treatment. Lesional scalp, notably in alopecia totalis/universalis, had clonality above that of normal scalp.

The sequence derives from a human donor with alopecia areata. Sample: CD4+ T cells sorted from blood, taken at week 24, from a patient treated with tofacitinib. The chain recombines TRBV18 with TRBJ1-1; a weak D match, TRBD1 (5 bases). The DNA for the CDR3 is TGTGCCAGCTCACCAAACAGGATAGGTGACACTGAAGCTTTCTTT. This sequence encodes CASSPNRIGDTEAFF.